This T cell receptor beta chain was captured in a study of shared clonotypes between healthy human individuals (dated by TCRdb to the early 2020s). The study in broad terms: Two women and three men aged 18 to 49 years were included in the cohort. Different laboratories and diverse techniques were used to prepare libraries and sequence TCR repertoires, to increase sequencing depth and limit assay-specific biases. For each donor, CD4 naive and CD4 memory were each run on three plates, CD8 naive on two plates, and CD8 memory on one plate. Each donor's leukapheresis produced roughly between roughly 0.85 and 9.5 billion PBMCs. Blood TCR repertoires of five healthy adults were deeply sequenced to estimate repertoire size and the extent of clonotype sharing between individuals. Results the study describes overall, beyond this receptor: Based on pairwise subsampling, the degree of clonotype sharing among donors was expected to be affected by sequencing depth. Rarefaction of sorted-subset datasets indicated incomplete sequencing despite the large sequencing depth. Naive subsets generally had larger estimated clonotype richness than memory subsets did. Compared with non-shared clonotypes, clonotypes shared by all four sorted-subset donors had higher generation probabilities. The genetic and exposure-history diversity represented was limited by the small number of donors. Sharing across several donors was observed for 4.5% to 6.5% of naive CD4, over 3% of naive CD8, over 2% of memory CD4, and around 0.4% of memory CD8 clonotypes. Sampling was limited to blood, and TCR repertoires in tissue likely differ from TCR repertoires in blood.

CD8 naive samples were obtained by positive selection for CCR7 among CD45RO-negative cells, yielding a CD45RA+CCR7+ population from which TemRA cells were excluded. The donors were healthy, HIV-negative adults who had no recently reported acute infections or vaccinations. Every donor was a Caucasian adult residing in Nashville, Tennessee, USA. Blood was collected by leukapheresis, and PBMCs were isolated by Ficoll-Histopaque density gradient centrifugation and then cryopreserved in liquid nitrogen vapor phase. Purity and quantity of every magnetically sorted T cell population were checked by analytical flow cytometry. From each sorted fraction, genomic DNA was isolated and quantified by UV absorbance on a Nanodrop 2000c. TCR CDR3 regions were amplified from genomic DNA by multiplex PCR using the deep immunoSEQ assay. Extracted genomic DNA from each cell subset was spread evenly across all wells of several immunoSEQ 96-well plates, with each plate serving as a replicate. For sorted subsets, around 0.2 ug genomic DNA, equal to 30,000 or so T cell genomes, was loaded into each replicate PCR. Purified libraries were quantified with a Qubit 3.0 fluorometer, sized on a Bioanalyzer 2100, and re-quantified with the KAPA Library Quantification kit. Each immunoSEQ 96-well plate was sequenced on its own single-read 150-cycle Illumina NextSeq 550 flow cell. The published analysis was carried out like this. Because only junctional sequences without quality scores were contained in the immunoSEQ output, filtering matching that applied to full-length reads could not be performed. Sequences were annotated with PyIR, a Python wrapper for IgBLAST v1.9, and V/J genes and CDR3 were assigned using IMGT germline references. Any read was removed if the V/J assignment was weak (E-value above 1e-6), the CDR3 was missing, or the read contained stop codons, out-of-frame junctions, or ambiguous translated residues. V3J clonotypes were defined by identical inferred V gene, J gene, and CDR3 amino acid sequence. Percentage overlap between repertoires was calculated by dividing the number of shared unique clonotypes by the size of the smaller repertoire. Three approaches were used to assess repertoire richness: RTK rarefaction, the Chao1 estimator, and Recon v2.1 estimates of unobserved clonotypes. Generation probabilities were computed with OLGA for all TCRbeta clonotypes obtained by the gDNA method from several donors. TCRdb retrieved this table from immuneACCESS and kept in-frame rearrangements only. Not all clones are present; in checked studies, unresolved V genes account for under half, and no reason is known for the remainder. That table is the source of V, J and clone size, and D and trimming were worked out from the DNA. Recorded for this sample are around 1.9 million clones; approximately 94% of them occurred a single time. Of the sample, about 1.5% falls within the top ten clones.

A remark on this clone: Its cognate antigen has yet to be identified. No per-base quality is available; no much larger clone lies one base away.

This sequence originates from a man aged 18 to 30 in good health. Some clones in this sample may be carry-over from other donors' samples. The sequenced material came from naive CD8+ T cells from PBMCs. The meaning of the sample's cell subset or site label: CD45RA+CCR7+.

CDR3 region: CASSPDPGEWYEQYF. The DNA sequence is TGTGCCAGCAGCCCGGACCCAGGGGAATGGTACGAGCAGTACTTC. The receptor chain draws on TRBV11-2 and TRBJ2-7; TRBD1 is a weak D gene call, 6 bases matching. V and J lose 5 bases and 4 bases, and a span of 18 bases separates them. From a lookup of the germline V gene, CDR1 and CDR2 are SGHAT and FQNNGV. There are 15 amino acids in the CDR3, from cysteine to phenylalanine inclusive. The entry retains the CDR3 DNA only, 45 bases that are in frame from base 1. Reference TRBV11-2 and TRBJ2-7 proteins supply the regions before and after the CDR3; the full variable domain is: EAGVAQSPRYKIIEKRQSVAFWCNPISGHATLYWYQQILGQGPKLLIQFQNNGVVDDSQLPKDRFSAERLKGVDSTLKIQPAKLEDSAVYLCASSPDPGEWYEQYFGPGTRLTVT.